The sequence of this T cell receptor beta chain was determined in a study of cytomegalovirus exposure and HLA in healthy donors. V lost 2 bases, J lost 7 bases, and 3 bases stayed unmatched. CDR3 size: 13 residues. The V gene's germline CDR1 is GTSNPN and CDR2 SVGIG (reference sequence). Primers: 60 Vbeta forward and 13 Jbeta reverse. TCRdb's table, derived via immunoSEQ multiplex PCR, lists solely in-frame clones and lacks some. The table lists 80,000 to 100,000 clones, about 70% of them singletons. This TCR was sampled from a female donor in good health and CMV-seronegative. What was sequenced was PBMCs. This chain joins TRBV30 and TRBJ1-4; TRBD1 aligns across 8 bases. In DNA form, the CDR3 reads TGTGCCTGGAGTCAGGGGGCGGGTGAAAAACTGTTTTTT. This translates into CAWSQGAGEKLFF.